This T cell receptor (beta chain) was obtained from a study of cytomegalovirus exposure and HLA in healthy donors. The donors were members of the validation cohort comprising approximately 120 subjects, separate from the roughly 730-subject first cohort. Findings and limits, study-wide: Accounts indicate the classifier identified cytomegalovirus status with strong specificity and sensitivity. According to a subsequent analysis, TCR clusters identified in the first cohort showed a tendency to co-occur across the approximately 120 validation repertoires.

This CDR3 spans 13 amino acids. Germline V lookup: CDR1 SEHNR, CDR2 FQNEAQ (reference sequence). V dropped 6 bases and J dropped 4 bases, with 12 bases sitting between them. The table lists this clone with a few counts. The antigen is not known. The repertoire was sequenced with immunoSEQ multiplex PCR; TCRdb's copy has only in-frame clones and lacks some. The sample has about 100,000 clones; approximately 85% are singletons. The gene calls are TRBV7-9 and TRBJ1-1, with TRBD1 as a possible D gene (5 bases). Sequences were obtained from PBMCs. This clonotype was obtained from a woman between 18 and 29 years old in good health and CMV-seronegative. The chain's CDR3 is CASSPLGGTEAFF. Written as DNA, the CDR3 is TGTGCCAGCAGTCCCTTGGGGGGCACTGAAGCTTTCTTT.